The T cell receptor beta chain under discussion was sequenced for a study of cytomegalovirus exposure and HLA in healthy donors. Study results and caveats: A later analysis reportedly found fewer N-insertions in an Asian-associated ancestry cluster than the approximately 700-donor mean.

With 60 Vbeta and 13 Jbeta primers, the PCR was carried out. Sequencing was performed with immunoSEQ multiplex PCR; in TCRdb, only in-frame clones are kept and a portion is missing. In the table there are approximately 180,000 clones, about 13% of which are singletons. CDR3 size: 14 residues. V trimming: 8 bases; J trimming: 2 bases; junction bases outside the gene matches: 5. Germline V gives CDR1 SNHLY, CDR2 FYNNEI. This clone was recorded a few times. Its target is not known. This sequence originates from a man in his fifties in good health and CMV-seropositive. Sequencing used PBMCs. The rearrangement uses TRBV2 and TRBJ2-2; 7 bases match TRBD1. The CDR3 reads CASSRDSNTGELFF. CDR3 DNA sequence: TGTGCCAGCTCCCGGGACAGCAACACCGGGGAGCTGTTTTTT.